The sequence of this TCR beta chain was determined in a study of cytomegalovirus exposure and HLA in healthy donors (TCRdb year 2017). About the full investigation: In an earlier analysis of 587 of the donors, less than 350 Gb of sequence data and 95 million to 130 million unique TCR beta sequences from about 190 million T cells were reported. About 300 gigabases of sequencing data and about 92 million unique TCR sequences made up an early release that covered about 640 HLA-typed donors. The genetic ancestry cluster associated with self-reported Caucasian donors included 81% of the 350 to 500 genotyped donors. The study aimed to test whether cataloging public T cell receptors could reveal signatures of past pathogen exposure. The T cell repertoires of under 750 subjects were profiled by immunosequencing and related to cytomegalovirus serostatus. Along with the approximately 650-subject first cohort, a separate validation cohort of approximately 110 different subjects was used. High-throughput TCR immunosequencing, statistical association of individual TCRs with disease status, and machine learning were combined to predict cytomegalovirus infection status. A later analysis re-analyzed previously published TCR beta repertoires from hundreds of donors and added high-resolution HLA genotyping to study TCR occurrence patterns. The later analysis used no new phenotypic data to find candidate immune exposures, relying instead on TCR beta sequences and their occurrence across donors. An earlier analysis of approximately 580 of the donors used high-throughput TCR beta sequencing to judge whether each TCR beta V gene segment behaved as functional or pseudogenic. Donor age, sex, ethnicity and CMV serostatus were compiled alongside the repertoire data. Genome-wide SNP genotypes for about 55% of the 666 donors were used in a later genetic analysis, which treated that subset as a discovery cohort. All discovery cohort repertoires had been generated on a single sequencing platform. HLA typing covered class I and class II loci at four-digit resolution. The number of donors typed differed by locus, with 629-630 for A, B, C, DRB1 and DQB1, 522 for DQA1, under 610 for DPA1, and approximately 470 for DPB1. Five DR-DQ haplotypes were treated as single units for association and clustering because of strong linkage in the cohort. Among 398 genotyped donors of the cohort, an average of roughly 240,000 unique TCR beta nucleotide sequences were sequenced per donor, roughly a sixth of them non-productive. General findings and caveats noted by the study authors: The authors suggested that the approach could potentially be generalized to other disease states and immunological phenotypes. Three of the identified cytomegalovirus-associated TCR beta chains were confirmed in vitro to be specific for cytomegalovirus antigens. In a later analysis, some 18,000 TCR beta sequences were associated with specific HLA alleles at a false discovery rate of 0.05. A further reported finding was that TCR beta sequences accurately predicted the HLA-A and HLA-B alleles for most subjects in the first cohort. The earlier analysis of approximately 560 of the donors excluded over 15 rarely observed V segments, including chromosome 9 orphons, because counts were too low. Some IMGT-functional V segments, including TRBV6-2 and TRBV6-3, could not be told apart with the 87-base-pair reads, so those segments were excluded. Most TCR sequences were seen in very few donors, while some public TCRs were found in many individuals. Linkage disequilibrium might explain the correlated functional status among segregating V segments, but an unknown experimental factor could not be excluded. The classifier was reported to diagnose cytomegalovirus status with high specificity and sensitivity in both the original and validation cohorts. In a later genetic analysis, a missense DCLRE1C variant was associated with V-gene and J-gene trimming of TCR beta chains, and the association was replicated in an independent cohort. CMV serostatus was the only immune exposure information available for the cohort. A cluster of highly shared sequence variants was judged likely to be a technical artifact of the sequencing pipeline. Most CMV-associated TCR beta chains appeared to be HLA-restricted in a later analysis, and the HLA associations seemed to be driven largely by CMV exposure. Sequencing depth was assumed to be roughly uniform across donors in the presence/absence analyses, though that assumption may not hold. A later analysis found that TCR association rates varied across HLA loci, with DRB1 alleles showing the most associated TCRs and HLA-C alleles the fewest. In the study, roughly 160 TCR beta chains were listed as associated with cytomegalovirus. HLA typing was unavailable for some donors at each locus, so association tests used only the typed subset. In a later analysis, HLA-associated TCR beta chains showed more clonal expansion and lower generation probabilities than non-associated chains that were equally common. A later genetic analysis reported fewer N-insertions in productive TCRs among donors in an Asian-associated ancestry cluster than the roughly 640-donor mean. According to a later analysis, parvovirus B19, influenza, CMV and Epstein-Barr virus appeared linked to several top co-occurrence clusters. In this cohort, only TCR beta chains were sequenced, and detectable features were limited by the absence of alpha or paired-chain data. In an earlier analysis of more than 500 of the donors, most TCR beta V segments appeared in productive rearrangements about 87% or about 30% of the time, broadly matching IMGT annotations. When HLA alleles, especially DR and DQ, strongly co-occurred, TCR associations were difficult to assign to individual alleles.

Comments on this clone: Its antigen target is currently unknown. No qualities accompany the bases; no much larger clone lies one base away.

In the germline V gene (reference sequence), CDR1 corresponds to LNHDA and CDR2 to SQIVND. Trimming takes 10 bases off V and 6 bases off J; junction bases not matched to a gene: 8. Spanning cysteine to phenylalanine, the CDR3 consists of 13 amino acids. Just the 39-base CDR3 DNA is kept, in frame starting at base 1. In total, about 650 healthy bone marrow donors made up the cohort. At the time of sampling, every cohort member was nominally healthy, though immune exposures that went unrecorded were likely present. The donor tested CMV seropositive, placing the donor among the roughly 300 seropositive members of the cohort. A peripheral blood sample was provided by each donor, and peripheral blood mononuclear cells were used for TCR beta sequencing. The Qiagen DNeasy Blood Extraction Kit was used to extract genomic DNA from the blood cell samples. Libraries were built with the immunoSEQ multiplex PCR assay. For the multiplex PCR, a mixture combining 60 forward primers for TCR Vbeta segments and 13 reverse primers for TCR Jbeta segments was used. Amplification of the CDR3 region of rearranged TCR beta genes was performed with a multiplex PCR assay on genomic DNA. Amplified TCR beta libraries were sequenced as 87-base-pair reads on the Illumina HiSeq System. In the original analysis: A later analysis counted tens of millions of unique TCR beta chains across the 666 repertoires, and roughly 10 million of these chains were shared by at least two donors. Raw reads were error-corrected and collapsed into unique sequences by a nearest-neighbor algorithm in which closely related sequences were merged to remove PCR and sequencing errors. V, D and J gene segments were assigned by aligning CDR3 sequences to IMGT reference sequences. Each retained sequence needed at least a six-nucleotide match to both a V gene segment and a J gene segment. Rearrangements were classified as productive when the CDR3 lacked stop codons and remained in frame with V and J, and all other rearrangements were classified as non-productive. Following IMGT convention, CDR3 was defined as the stretch from the second conserved V-encoded cysteine to the conserved J-encoded phenylalanine. The earlier analysis of some 540 of the donors excluded any sequence lacking an unambiguous match to a single V gene segment. In an earlier analysis of a few hundred of the donors, V segments were called functional above 56.7% productive rearrangements and were called segregating when the between-donor standard deviation exceeded 5%. A statistical classification framework was developed to diagnose cytomegalovirus status using the catalog of TCR beta chain sequences. A later analysis assigned V and J genes by comparing TCR nucleotide sequences with IMGT/GENE-DB human TR gene sequences. The TCRdist pipeline was used in a later analysis to assign CDR3 sequences and most-parsimonious VDJ recombination scenarios. In a later analysis, each TCR beta chain was defined by its CDR3 amino acid sequence together with its V-gene family, and reads without a unique V-gene family were excluded. As a way to deal with suspected cross-contamination and a sequencing artifact, a later analysis dropped nearly 600 nucleotide sequences that were highly shared and had low generation probability. In a later analysis, a clonal expansion index for each public chain was calculated from normalized within-repertoire ranks of inferred template counts. In a later analysis, generation probabilities were computed with a VDJ recombination model fitted to out-of-frame rearrangements, and the resulting probabilities were checked against IGoR. A later analysis scored TCR-TCR, TCR-HLA and TCR-CMV co-occurrence with hypergeometric tests, applying a repertoire-size bias correction to TCR pairs. False discovery rates were estimated in a later analysis by permuting HLA or CMV assignments 20 times. In a later analysis, co-occurring TCRs were grouped using DBSCAN, and TCRdist sequence similarity was added for clustering within HLA-allele-positive subsets. Co-occurrence clustering excluded repertoires with fewer than 30,000 or more than 120,000 public chains, plus five with anomalous nucleotide sharing. TCRdb limited this immuneACCESS table to in-frame rearrangements with V and J called. A share of clones is missing; checked studies link under half to unresolved V genes, and the rest is unexplained. The V and J calls and clone size come from that table; D and trimming were worked out from the DNA. For this sample the table gives around 200,000 clones, of which about 85% were detected only once. The biggest ten clones account for 10% of the sample.

The receptor was isolated from a woman aged 45-60 years in good health and CMV-seropositive. The specimen sequenced was PBMCs. The sequence links TRBV19 to TRBJ2-3; 9 bases in between match TRBD2. The nucleotide sequence is TGTGCCACGACTAGCGGAACTATGGATACGCAGTATTTT. The encoded protein is CATTSGTMDTQYF.